A single T cell receptor beta chain is shown here with its context. What this receptor recognizes is not known. Base qualities were left out, and no much larger clone turns up one base away. Using multiplexed V- and J-gene primers, the immunoSEQ hsTCRB Kit amplified TCR-beta CDR3 regions from genomic DNA. Unique DNA barcodes were added in a second PCR, and the samples were pooled together with one negative control and one positive control. Pooled TCR-beta libraries were sequenced on an Illumina MiSeq with a 150-cycle paired-end protocol. Concerning the study's data processing: Adaptive Biotechnologies processed the raw sequencing data into a report containing normalized, annotated TCR-beta repertoires. T-cell density was computed as TCR-beta templates normalized to usable DNA, which was estimated by amplifying housekeeping genes. Clonality was defined as 1 minus Pielou's evenness, while richness was a count of unique rearrangements. The Jaccard index, the Morisita overlap index, and the proportion of shared top-20 clonotypes were used to quantify intratumor TCR heterogeneity between regions. Held by TCRdb, this immuneACCESS table contains in-frame sequences only and omits some clones. Under half of the omission traces to an unresolved V gene where checked; the cause of the rest is unknown. V and J calls and clone size follow that table, whereas D and trimming were derived from the DNA. The sample contains about 450 clones, 82% of them found a single time. Roughly 10% of the sample belongs to the ten largest clones.

The entry originates in a study of T cells and copy number aberrations in small-cell lung cancer (dated by TCRdb to 2020 to 2023). Describing the broader study: To relate T cell metrics to mutations and copy number aberrations, the same tumor regions underwent both TCR repertoire sequencing and whole-exome sequencing. Tumor TCR data existed for some 16 patients, while 14 to 15 patients had TCR data covering both tumor and normal tissue. Here is what the overall study found, with its caveats: All specimens consisted of formalin-fixed paraffin-embedded tissue, which is known to introduce sequencing artifacts. Tumors had lower T-cell density, richness and clonality than adjacent lung tissue, though the difference in density was not significant. Because surgical resection is uncommon in small-cell lung cancer, the study was limited by a small sample size, and the findings need validation. Tumor T-cell density, richness and clonality were negatively correlated with higher copy number aberration burden. High heterogeneity of the TCR repertoire was observed across regions, with roughly 75-98% of clones restricted to a single region, representing a lower overlap than in localized NSCLC.

V has 7 bases trimmed and J has 7 bases trimmed; junction bases matching no gene number 10. Sequences SGHRS (CDR1) and YFSETQ (CDR2) are obtained from the germline V gene. The cysteine opens and the phenylalanine closes a CDR3 of 14 amino acids. Just the 42-base CDR3 DNA is kept, in frame starting at base 1. Patients with limited-stage small-cell lung cancer who underwent surgical resection in Hangzhou, China, between the late 2000s and the early 2020s were included as donors. All donors were treated with upfront surgery without preoperative chemotherapy or radiotherapy, and immunotherapy was not given to any donor before or after surgery. All 19 patients in the sequenced cohort were smokers or heavy second-hand smokers. Three regions were collected from each tumor FFPE block by a grid approach so that spatial heterogeneity of the primary tumors was represented. Tumor regions were macrodissected to enrich malignant cells, and only regions expected to yield at least 150 ng DNA were selected. The study used multi-region TCR-beta sequencing of resected limited-stage small-cell lung cancers together with tumor-adjacent lung tissue to characterize T cell repertoire heterogeneity. The AllPrep DNA/RNA FFPE Kit (Qiagen) was used to extract genomic DNA from the FFPE tissue.

The TCR comes from a woman in her sixties or seventies with small cell lung cancer. Material: tumor tissue. In this chain, TRBV5-1 is recombined with TRBJ2-2; the junction holds 7 bases that match TRBD1. Read as DNA, the sequence is TGCGCCAGCGAGCTGGGACAGTATAACGGGGAGCTGTTTTTT. It specifies CASELGQYNGELFF.